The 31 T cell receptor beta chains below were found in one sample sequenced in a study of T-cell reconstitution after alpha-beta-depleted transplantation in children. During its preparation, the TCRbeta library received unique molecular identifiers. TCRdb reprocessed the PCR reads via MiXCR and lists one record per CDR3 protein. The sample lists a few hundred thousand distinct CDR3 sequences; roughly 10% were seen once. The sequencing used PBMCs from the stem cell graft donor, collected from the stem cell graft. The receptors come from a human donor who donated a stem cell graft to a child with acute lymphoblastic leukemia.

The CDR3 sequence is CASSTPHPGGFGEQYF. The CDR3 region has the DNA TGTGCCAGTAGCACTCCCCATCCAGGGGGGTTTGGCGAGCAGTACTTC. The gene calls are TRBV19 and TRBJ2-7; possibly TRBD1 for D (7 bases). The germline gives CDR1 LNHDA, CDR2 SQIVND (reference sequence). Deletions cut 6 bases from V and 6 bases from J, with 24 bases between. The CDR3 has 16 amino acids.

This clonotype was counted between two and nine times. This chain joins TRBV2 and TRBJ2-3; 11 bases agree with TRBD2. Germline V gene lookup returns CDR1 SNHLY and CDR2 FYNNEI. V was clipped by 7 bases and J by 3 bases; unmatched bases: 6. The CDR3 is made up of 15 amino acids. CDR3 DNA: TGTGCCAGCATATCACTAGCGGGGGATACAGATACGCAGTATTTT. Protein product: CASISLAGDTDTQYF. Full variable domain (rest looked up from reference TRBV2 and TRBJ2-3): EPEVTQTPSHQVTQMGQEVILRCVPISNHLYFYWYRQILGQKVEFLVSFYNNEISEKSEIFDDQFSVERPDGSNFTLKIRSTKLEDSAMYFCASISLAGDTDTQYFGPGTRLTVL.

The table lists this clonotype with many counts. The CDR3 sequence: CASSQGGHNTQYF. The CDR3 bases are TGTGCCAGCAGCCAAGGGGGGCATAATACGCAGTATTTT. The chain couples TRBV4-2 to TRBJ2-3, with D possibly matching TRBD1 (6 bases). The CDR3 is made up of 13 amino acids. Deletions cut 1 base from V and 7 bases from J, with 9 bases between. Germline V gene sequence: CDR1 LGHNA, CDR2 YNFKEQ.

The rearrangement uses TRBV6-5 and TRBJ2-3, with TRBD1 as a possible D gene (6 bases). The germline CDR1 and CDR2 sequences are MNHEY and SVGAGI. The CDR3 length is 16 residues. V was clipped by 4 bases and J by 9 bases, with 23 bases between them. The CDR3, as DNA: TGTGCCAGCAGTTTCCAATCCATGGCCAGGGGCGGCACGCAGTATTTT. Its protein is CASSFQSMARGGTQYF.

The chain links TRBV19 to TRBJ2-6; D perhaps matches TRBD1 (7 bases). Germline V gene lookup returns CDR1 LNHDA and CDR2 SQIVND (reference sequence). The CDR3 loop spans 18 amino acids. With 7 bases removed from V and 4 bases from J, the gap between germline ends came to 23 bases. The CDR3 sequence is CASNSYRGLGRGANVLTF. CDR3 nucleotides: TGTGCCAGTAATTCGTATAGGGGGCTTGGGAGGGGGGCCAACGTCCTGACTTTC. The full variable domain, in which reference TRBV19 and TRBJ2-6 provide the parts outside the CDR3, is DGGITQSPKYLFRKEGQNVTLSCEQNLNHDAMYWYRQDPGQGLRLIYYSQIVNDFQKGDIAEGYSVSREKKESFPLTVTSAQKNPTAFYLCASNSYRGLGRGANVLTFGAGSRLTVL.

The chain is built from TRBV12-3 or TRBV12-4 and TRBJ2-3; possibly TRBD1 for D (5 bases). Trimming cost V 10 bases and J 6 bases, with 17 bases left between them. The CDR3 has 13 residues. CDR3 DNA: TGTGCCATCTCCCAGGGTGCGAGGGATACGCAGTATTTT. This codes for CAISQGARDTQYF.

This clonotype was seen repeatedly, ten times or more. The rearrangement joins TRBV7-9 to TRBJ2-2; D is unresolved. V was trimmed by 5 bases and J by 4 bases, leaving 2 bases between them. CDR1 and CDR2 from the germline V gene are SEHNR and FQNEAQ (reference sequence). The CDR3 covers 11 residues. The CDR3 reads CASSSTGELFF. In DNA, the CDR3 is TGTGCCAGCAGCAGCACCGGGGAGCTGTTTTTT. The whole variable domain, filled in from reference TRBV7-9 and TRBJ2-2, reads DTGVSQNPRHKITKRGQNVTFRCDPISEHNRLYWYRQTLGQGPEFLTYFQNEAQLEKSRLLSDRFSAERPKGSFSTLEIQRTEQGDSAMYLCASSSTGELFFGEGSRLTVL.

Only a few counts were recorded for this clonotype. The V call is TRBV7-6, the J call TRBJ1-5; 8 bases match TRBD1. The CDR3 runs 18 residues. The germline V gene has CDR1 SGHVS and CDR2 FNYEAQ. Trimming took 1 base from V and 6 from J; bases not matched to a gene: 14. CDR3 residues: CASSLVPPDRERAQPQHF. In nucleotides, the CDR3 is TGTGCCAGCAGCTTAGTTCCCCCGGACAGGGAAAGGGCTCAGCCCCAGCATTTT.

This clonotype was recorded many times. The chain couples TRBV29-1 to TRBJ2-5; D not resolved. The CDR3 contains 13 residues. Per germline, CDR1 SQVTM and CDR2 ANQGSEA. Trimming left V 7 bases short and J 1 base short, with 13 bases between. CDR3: CSARSASQETQYF. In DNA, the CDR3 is TGCAGCGCCCGGAGTGCCTCCCAAGAGACCCAGTACTTC. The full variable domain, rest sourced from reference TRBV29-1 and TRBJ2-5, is SAVISQKPSRDICQRGTSLTIQCQVDSQVTMMFWYRQQPGQSLTLIATANQGSEATYESGFVIDKFPISRPNLTFSTLTVSNMSPEDSSIYLCSARSASQETQYFGPGTRLLVL.

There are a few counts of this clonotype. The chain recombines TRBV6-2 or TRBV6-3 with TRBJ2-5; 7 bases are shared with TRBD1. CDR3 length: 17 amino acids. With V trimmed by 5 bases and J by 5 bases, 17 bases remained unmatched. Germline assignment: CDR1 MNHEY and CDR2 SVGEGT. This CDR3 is CASSRLNPPTGKETQYF. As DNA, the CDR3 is TGTGCCAGCAGTCGACTAAACCCCCCGACAGGGAAGGAGACCCAGTACTTC.

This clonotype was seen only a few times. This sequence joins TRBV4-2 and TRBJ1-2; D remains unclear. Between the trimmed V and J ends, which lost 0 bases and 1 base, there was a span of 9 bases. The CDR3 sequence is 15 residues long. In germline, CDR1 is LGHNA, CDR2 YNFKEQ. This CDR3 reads CASSQDPVVNYGYTF. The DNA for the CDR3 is TGTGCCAGCAGCCAAGATCCAGTCGTTAACTATGGCTACACCTTC.

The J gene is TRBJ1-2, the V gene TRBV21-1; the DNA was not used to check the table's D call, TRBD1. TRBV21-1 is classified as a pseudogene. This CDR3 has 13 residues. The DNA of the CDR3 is TGTGCCAGCAACATCCGGGGTTGGGATGGCTACACCTTC. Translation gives CASNIRGWDGYTF.

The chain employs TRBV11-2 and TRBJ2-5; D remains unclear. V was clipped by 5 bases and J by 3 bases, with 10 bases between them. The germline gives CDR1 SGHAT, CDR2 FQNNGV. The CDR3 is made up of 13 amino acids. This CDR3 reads CASSPGRKETQYF. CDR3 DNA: TGTGCCAGCAGCCCGGGTAGGAAAGAGACCCAGTACTTC.

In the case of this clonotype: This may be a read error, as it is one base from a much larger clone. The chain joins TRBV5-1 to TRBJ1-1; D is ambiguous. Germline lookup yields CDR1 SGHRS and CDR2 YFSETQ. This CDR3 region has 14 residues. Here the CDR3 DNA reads TGCGCCGGCAGCTTGATCTCACCCAACACTGAAGCTTTCTTT. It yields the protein CAGSLISPNTEAFF.

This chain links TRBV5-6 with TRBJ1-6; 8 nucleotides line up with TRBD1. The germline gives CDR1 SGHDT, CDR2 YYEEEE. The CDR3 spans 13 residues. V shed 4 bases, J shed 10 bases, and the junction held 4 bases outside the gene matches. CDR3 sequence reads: CASSGQGESPLHF. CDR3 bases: TGTGCCAGCAGCGGACAGGGTGAGTCACCCCTCCACTTT.

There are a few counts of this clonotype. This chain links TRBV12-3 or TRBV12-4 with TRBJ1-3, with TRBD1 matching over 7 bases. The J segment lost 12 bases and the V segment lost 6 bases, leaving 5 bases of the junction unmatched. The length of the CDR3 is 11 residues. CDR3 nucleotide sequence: TGTGCCAGCAGCCCGGACAGGCTCATATATTTT. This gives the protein CASSPDRLIYF.

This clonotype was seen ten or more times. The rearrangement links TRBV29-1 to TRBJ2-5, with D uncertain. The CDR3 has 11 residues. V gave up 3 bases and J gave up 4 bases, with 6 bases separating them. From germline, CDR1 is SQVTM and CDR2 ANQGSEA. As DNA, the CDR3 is TGCAGCGTTGATCGTGCAGAGACCCAGTACTTC. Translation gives CSVDRAETQYF.

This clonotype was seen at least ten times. The CDR3 here is CASSYYEKRWDEQFF. CDR3 nucleotide sequence: TGTGCCAGCAGTTACTATGAAAAAAGGTGGGATGAGCAGTTCTTC. The chain links TRBV6-2 or TRBV6-3 to TRBJ2-1; D ambiguous. CDR3 length: 15 residues. The V and J ends lost 1 base and 8 bases respectively, with 15 bases between them. Germline CDR1 and CDR2: MNHEY and SVGEGT.

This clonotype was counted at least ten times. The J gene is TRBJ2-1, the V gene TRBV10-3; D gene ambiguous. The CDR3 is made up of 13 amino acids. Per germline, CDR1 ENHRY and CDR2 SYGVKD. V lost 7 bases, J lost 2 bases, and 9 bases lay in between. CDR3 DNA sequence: TGTGCCATCAATGACGGTACCTACAATGAGCAGTTCTTC. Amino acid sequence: CAINDGTYNEQFF.

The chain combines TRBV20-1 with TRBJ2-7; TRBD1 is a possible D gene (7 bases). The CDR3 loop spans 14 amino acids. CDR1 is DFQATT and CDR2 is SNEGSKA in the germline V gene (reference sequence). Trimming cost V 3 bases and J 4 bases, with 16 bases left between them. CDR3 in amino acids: CSASAGTVFYEQYF. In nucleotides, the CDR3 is TGCAGTGCTAGTGCGGGGACAGTCTTTTACGAGCAGTACTTC.

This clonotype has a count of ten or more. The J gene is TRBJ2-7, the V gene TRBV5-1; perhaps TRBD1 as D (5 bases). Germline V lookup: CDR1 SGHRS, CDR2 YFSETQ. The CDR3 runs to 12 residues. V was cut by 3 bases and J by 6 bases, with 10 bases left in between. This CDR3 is CASSSGHAEQYF. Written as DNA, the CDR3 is TGCGCCAGCAGCTCCGGACATGCCGAGCAGTACTTC.

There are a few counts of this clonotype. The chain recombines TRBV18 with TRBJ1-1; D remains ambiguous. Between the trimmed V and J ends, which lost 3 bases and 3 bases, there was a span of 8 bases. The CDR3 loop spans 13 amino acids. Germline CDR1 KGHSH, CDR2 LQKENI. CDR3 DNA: TGTGCCAGCTCACCCGGCCTGGACACTGAAGCTTTCTTT. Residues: CASSPGLDTEAFF.

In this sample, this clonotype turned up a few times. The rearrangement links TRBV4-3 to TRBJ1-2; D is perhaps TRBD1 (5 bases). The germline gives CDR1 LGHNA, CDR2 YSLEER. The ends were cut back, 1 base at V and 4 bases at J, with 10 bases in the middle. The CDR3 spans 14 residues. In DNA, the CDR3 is TGCGCCAGCAGCCAAGGGGCAGGGAGCTATGGCTACACCTTC. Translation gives CASSQGAGSYGYTF.

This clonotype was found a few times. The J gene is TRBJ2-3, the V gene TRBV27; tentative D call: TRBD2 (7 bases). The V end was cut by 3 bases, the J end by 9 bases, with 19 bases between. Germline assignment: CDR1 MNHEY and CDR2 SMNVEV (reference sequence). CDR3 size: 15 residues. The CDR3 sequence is CASSFPRGGIRTQYF. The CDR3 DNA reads TGTGCCAGCAGTTTCCCAAGGGGGGGAATACGGACGCAGTATTTT.

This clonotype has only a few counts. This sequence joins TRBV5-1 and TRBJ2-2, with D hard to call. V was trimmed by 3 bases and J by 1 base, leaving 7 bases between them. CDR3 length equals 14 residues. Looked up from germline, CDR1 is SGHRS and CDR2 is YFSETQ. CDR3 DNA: TGCGCCAGCAGCTATTCGAGGAACACCGGGGAGCTGTTTTTT. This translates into CASSYSRNTGELFF.

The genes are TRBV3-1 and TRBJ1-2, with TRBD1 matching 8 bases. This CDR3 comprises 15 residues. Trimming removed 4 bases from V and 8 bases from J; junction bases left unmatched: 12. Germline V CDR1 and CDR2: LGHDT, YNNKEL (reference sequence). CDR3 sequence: CASSLRLGQGRGYTF. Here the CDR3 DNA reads TGTGCCAGCAGCCTCCGACTCGGACAGGGCCGGGGCTACACCTTC.

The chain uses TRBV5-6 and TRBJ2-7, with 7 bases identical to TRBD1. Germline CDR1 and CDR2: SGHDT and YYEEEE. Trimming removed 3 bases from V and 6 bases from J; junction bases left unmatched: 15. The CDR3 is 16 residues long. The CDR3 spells CASSWDRDSGTSEQYF. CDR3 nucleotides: TGTGCCAGCAGCTGGGACCGGGACAGTGGGACCTCCGAGCAGTACTTC.

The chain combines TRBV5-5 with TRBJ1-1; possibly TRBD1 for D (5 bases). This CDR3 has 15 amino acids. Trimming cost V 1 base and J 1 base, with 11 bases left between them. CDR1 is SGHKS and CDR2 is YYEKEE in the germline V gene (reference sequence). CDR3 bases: TGTGCCAGCAGCTTGCGGGCAGGGAGGAACACTGAAGCTTTCTTT. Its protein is CASSLRAGRNTEAFF.

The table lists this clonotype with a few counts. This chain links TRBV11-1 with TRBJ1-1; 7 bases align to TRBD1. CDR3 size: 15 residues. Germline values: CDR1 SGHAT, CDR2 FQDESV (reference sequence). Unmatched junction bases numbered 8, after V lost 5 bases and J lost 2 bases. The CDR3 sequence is CASSASGQRNTEAFF. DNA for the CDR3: TGTGCCAGCAGCGCCTCGGGACAGAGAAACACTGAAGCTTTCTTT.

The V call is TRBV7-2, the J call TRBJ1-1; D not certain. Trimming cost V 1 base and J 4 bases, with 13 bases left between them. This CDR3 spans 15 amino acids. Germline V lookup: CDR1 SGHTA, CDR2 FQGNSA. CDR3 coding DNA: TGTGCCAGCAGCTTAGGCGTCAGAAAAGGCACTGAAGCTTTCTTT. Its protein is CASSLGVRKGTEAFF.

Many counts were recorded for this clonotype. Here the CDR3 reads CASSRQQNTEAFF. Written as DNA, the CDR3 is TGTGCCAGCAGCCGACAGCAGAACACTGAAGCTTTCTTT. The chain couples TRBV7-2 to TRBJ1-1; weak D call: TRBD1 (5 bases). Germline V gives CDR1 SGHTA, CDR2 FQGNSA. Deletions cut 5 bases from V and 1 base from J, with 8 bases between. The CDR3 covers 13 residues.